This TCR beta chain came from a study of tissue T cells after allogeneic stem cell transplantation (dated by TCRdb to the early 2020s). General notes on the study: TCR beta repertoires were profiled across many tissues obtained from research autopsies of patients with and without GVHD, as well as in mouse models of GVHD. On the human side, the study was prospective and observational, with no blinding or randomization.

In its sample, this clone was seen a few times. Its specific antigen is unknown. The species here is mouse, which means the gene names and germline sequences are mouse ones. Sequencing ends 1 residue short of the CDR3 end; the germline J gene provides the rest. What the study reported, not specific to this receptor: In both patients and mice, T cells from blood and spleen covered only a limited part of the TCR repertoire found in tissues. Few T cell clones were found to be shared across patients, but shared repertoire signatures across patients were revealed in a tissue-specific fashion by motif-based clustering. The patient cohort was small and clinically heterogeneous, and sampling depth was acknowledged as a limitation. The study did not establish which tissue TCRs were alloreactive or antigen-specific, and some clones may have been host cells that persisted. Within patients, how anatomically similar tissues were was a major factor shaping TCR repertoire composition, regardless of disease or transplant status.

The sample's time point label is to be understood as: mouse harvest day 14 after allogeneic transplant. Mouse grafts combined 10^7 T-cell-depleted bone marrow cells with 10^6 splenic CD5+ T cells, given via tail vein injection. A major MHC-mismatch B6 (H2b) into BALB/c (H2d) model was used to model mouse GVHD, and tissues were profiled at day 7 or 14. On day 7 or 14 post-transplant, mouse tissues and retro-orbital blood were harvested with separate sterile tools for each animal, and livers were flushed beforehand. Before genomic DNA isolation with the DNeasy Blood & Tissue Kit, mouse tissues were minced using razor blades in buffered saline. The library was made by the immunoSEQ multiplex PCR assay. Adaptive Biotechnologies performed TCRbeta CDR3 sequencing at survey depth and reported CDR3 sequences, V/J genes, productive frequency, and template counts. Amplification of TCR beta CDR3 regions started from genomic DNA instead of RNA. In the authors' own workflow: Jensen-Shannon divergence was used to quantify pairwise repertoire overlap between tissues, with a value of 1 meaning complete divergence and a value of 0 meaning identical repertoires. Based on pairwise JSD values, tissues were grouped by single-linkage agglomerative hierarchical clustering, and the results were shown as dendrograms. GLIPH2 was run on all patient samples with simulation_depth 1000, kmer_min_depth 3, cdr3_length_cutoff 8, keeping groups with more than two unique CDR3s. A standardized tissue-overlap score extrapolated Jaccard GLIPH-group overlap across patients to a standard repertoire size of 1000 clones. To look at how diversity was associated with clinical or experimental variables, linear mixed-effect models were used, with tissue treated as a fixed effect and individual treated as a random effect. TCRdb took this table from immuneACCESS and kept in-frame rearrangements with V and J called. Such tables lack part of the clones; where checked against another copy, unresolved V genes explain under half of the gap, and the rest is unexplained. The V and J calls and clone size were taken over from that table, and D and trimming were inferred from the DNA. The sample table shows under 1,500 clones, and about 50% are seen once. The ten most abundant clones make up around 48% of the sample.

The CDR3, from cysteine to phenylalanine, totals 13 residues. The DNA covers only part of the CDR3, 36 bases in frame from base 1. From a lookup of the germline V gene (reference sequence), CDR1 and CDR2 are SNHLY and FYNGKV. V sheds 0 bases and J sheds 9 bases, leaving 9 bases between their ends. The source of this sequence is a female BALB/c mouse given C57BL/6 T cells with graft-versus-host disease after an allogeneic hematopoietic cell transplant. The sequence joins TRBV3 to TRBJ1-5, with a weak D call of TRBD1 (6 bases match). The specimen was spleen. The CDR3 region: CASSLAGGPAPLF. The DNA read from the CDR3 is TGTGCCAGCAGCTTAGCTGGGGGGCCGGCTCCGCTT.